This T cell receptor beta chain was captured by sequencing in a study of blood T cells in healthy people across ages. It was with a sample-barcoded 5' primer and a J-beta primer mix that a second PCR of about 7 to 12 cycles was run. TCRdb ran MiXCR on the 5' RACE reads and lists one entry per CDR3 protein. The sample consists of over a million distinct CDR3 sequences, 35% to 55% of them appearing once. V lost 7 bases to trimming and J lost 4 bases, with 19 bases between them. CDR3 size: 15 residues. The sequenced material came from blood. The rearrangement joins TRBV12-3 or TRBV12-4 to TRBJ1-2, with a weak D call TRBD1 (5 bases). This TCR was sampled from a woman aged 60-75 years in good health. The chain's CDR3 is CASITQLGTGYGYTF. The CDR3 coding sequence is TGTGCCAGCATCACTCAACTCGGGACGGGCTATGGCTACACCTTC.